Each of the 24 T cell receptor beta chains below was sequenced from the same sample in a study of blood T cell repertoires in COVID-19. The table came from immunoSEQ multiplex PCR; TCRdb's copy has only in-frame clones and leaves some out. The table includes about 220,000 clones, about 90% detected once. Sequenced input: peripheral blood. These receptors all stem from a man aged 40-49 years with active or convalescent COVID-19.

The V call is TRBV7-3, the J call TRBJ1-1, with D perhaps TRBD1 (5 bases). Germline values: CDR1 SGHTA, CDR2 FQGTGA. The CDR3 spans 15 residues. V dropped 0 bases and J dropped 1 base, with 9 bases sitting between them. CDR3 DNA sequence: TGTGCCAGCAGCTTAACCGGAGACAGGAACACTGAAGCTTTCTTT. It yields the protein CASSLTGDRNTEAFF.

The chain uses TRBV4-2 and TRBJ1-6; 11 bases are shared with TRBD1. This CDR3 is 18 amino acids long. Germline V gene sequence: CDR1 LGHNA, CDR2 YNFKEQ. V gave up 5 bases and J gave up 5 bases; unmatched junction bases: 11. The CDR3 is CASSSQDRGLLDNSPLHF. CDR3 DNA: TGTGCCAGCAGCTCACAGGACAGGGGGCTCTTGGATAATTCACCCCTCCACTTT.

The CDR3 protein is CASSPYSSGRGYNEQFF. The CDR3 DNA follows: TGTGCCAGCAGCCCATACTCTAGCGGGAGAGGTTACAATGAGCAGTTCTTC. The chain has TRBV11-2 and TRBJ2-1; 10 bases are a match to TRBD2. V shed 5 bases, J shed 4 bases, and the junction held 11 bases outside the gene matches. Germline CDR1 SGHAT, CDR2 FQNNGV. This CDR3 comprises 17 residues.

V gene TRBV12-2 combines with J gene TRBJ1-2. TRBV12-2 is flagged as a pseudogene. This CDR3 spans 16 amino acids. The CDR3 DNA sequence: TGTGCAAGTCGCTTAGTCCGGGGGGCCACGTACTATGGCTACACCTTC. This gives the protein CASRLVRGATYYGYTF.

The DNA of the CDR3 is TGTGCCAGCAGTTTAAGACAGTACTACGAGCAGTACTTC. Translated: CASSLRQYYEQYF. V usage is TRBV12-3 or TRBV12-4 and J usage is TRBJ2-7, with D possibly being TRBD1 (5 bases). V was shortened by 2 bases and J by 3 bases, with 8 bases between the two germline ends. The CDR3 spans 13 residues.

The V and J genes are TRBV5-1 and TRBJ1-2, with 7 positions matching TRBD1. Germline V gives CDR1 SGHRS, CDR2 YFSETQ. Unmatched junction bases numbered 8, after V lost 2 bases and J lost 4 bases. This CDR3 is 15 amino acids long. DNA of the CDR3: TGCGCCAGCAGCTTCCGGGACAGCACGATCTATGGCTACACCTTC. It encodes CASSFRDSTIYGYTF. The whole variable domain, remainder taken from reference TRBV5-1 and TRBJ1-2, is KAGVTQTPRYLIKTRGQQVTLSCSPISGHRSVSWYQQTPGQGLQFLFEYFSETQRNKGNFPGRFSGRQFSNSRSEMNVSTLELGDSALYLCASSFRDSTIYGYTFGSGTRLTVV.

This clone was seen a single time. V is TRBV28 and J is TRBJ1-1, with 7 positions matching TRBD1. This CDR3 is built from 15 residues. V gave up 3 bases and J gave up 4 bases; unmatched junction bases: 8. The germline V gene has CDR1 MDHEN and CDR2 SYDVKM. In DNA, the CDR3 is TGTGCCAGCAGTTTCAGGGGGGCCCTTAGCACTGAAGCTTTCTTT. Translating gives CASSFRGALSTEAFF.

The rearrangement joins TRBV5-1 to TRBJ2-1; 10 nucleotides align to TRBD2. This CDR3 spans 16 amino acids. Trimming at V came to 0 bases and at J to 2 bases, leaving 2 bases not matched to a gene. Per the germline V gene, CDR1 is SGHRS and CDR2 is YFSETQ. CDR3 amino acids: CASSLDLAGAYNEQFF. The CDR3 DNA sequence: TGCGCCAGCAGCTTGGATCTAGCGGGGGCCTACAATGAGCAGTTCTTC.

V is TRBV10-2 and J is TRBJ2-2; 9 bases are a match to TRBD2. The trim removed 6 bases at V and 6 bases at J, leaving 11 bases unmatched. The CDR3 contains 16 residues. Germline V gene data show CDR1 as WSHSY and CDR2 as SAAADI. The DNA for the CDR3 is TGCGCCAGCAGCTACAGGCAAGCGGGGGGCCCCGGGGAGCTGTTTTTT. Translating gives CASSYRQAGGPGELFF.

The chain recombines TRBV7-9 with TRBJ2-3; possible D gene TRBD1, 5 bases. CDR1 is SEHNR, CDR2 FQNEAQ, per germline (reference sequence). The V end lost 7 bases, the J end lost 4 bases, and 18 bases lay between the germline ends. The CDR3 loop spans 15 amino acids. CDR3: CASTPTGALADTQYF. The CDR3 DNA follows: TGTGCCAGCACCCCGACTGGGGCGTTGGCAGATACGCAGTATTTT.

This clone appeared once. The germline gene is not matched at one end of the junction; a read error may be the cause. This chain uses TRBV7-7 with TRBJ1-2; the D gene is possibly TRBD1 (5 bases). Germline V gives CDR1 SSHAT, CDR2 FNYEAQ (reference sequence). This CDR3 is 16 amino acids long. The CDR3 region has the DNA TGTGCTAGCAGCTTTCCACAGGTCCCACCCCAATATGGCTACACCTTC. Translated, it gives CASSFPQVPPQYGYTF. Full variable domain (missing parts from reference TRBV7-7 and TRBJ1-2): GAGVSQSPRYKVTKRGQDVTLRCDPISSHATLYWYQQALGQGPEFLTYFNYEAQPDKSGLPSDRFSAERPEGSISTLTIQRTEQRDSAMYRCASSFPQVPPQYGYTFGSGTRLTVV.

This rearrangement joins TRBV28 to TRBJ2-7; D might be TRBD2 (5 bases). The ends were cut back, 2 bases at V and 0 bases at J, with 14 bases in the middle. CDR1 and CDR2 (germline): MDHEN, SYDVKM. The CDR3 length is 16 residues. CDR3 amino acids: CASSLPRSAGSYEQYF. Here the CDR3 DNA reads TGTGCCAGCAGTTTACCTCGATCGGCGGGCTCCTACGAGCAGTACTTC.

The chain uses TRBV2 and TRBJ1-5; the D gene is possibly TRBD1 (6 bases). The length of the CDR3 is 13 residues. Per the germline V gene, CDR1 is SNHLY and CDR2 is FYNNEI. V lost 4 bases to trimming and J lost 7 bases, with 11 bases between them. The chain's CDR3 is CASSVQGAQPQHF. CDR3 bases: TGTGCCAGCAGTGTACAGGGTGCGCAGCCCCAGCATTTT.

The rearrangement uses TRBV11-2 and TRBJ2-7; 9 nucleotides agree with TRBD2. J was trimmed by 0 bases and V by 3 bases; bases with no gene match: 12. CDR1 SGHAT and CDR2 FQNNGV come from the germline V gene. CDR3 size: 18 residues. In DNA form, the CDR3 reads TGTGCCAGCAGCTTTCTGGAGCGGGAGGTATACGGCTCCTACGAGCAGTACTTC. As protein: CASSFLEREVYGSYEQYF. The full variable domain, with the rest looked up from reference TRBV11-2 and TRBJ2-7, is EAGVAQSPRYKIIEKRQSVAFWCNPISGHATLYWYQQILGQGPKLLIQFQNNGVVDDSQLPKDRFSAERLKGVDSTLKIQPAKLEDSAVYLCASSFLEREVYGSYEQYFGPGTRLTVT.

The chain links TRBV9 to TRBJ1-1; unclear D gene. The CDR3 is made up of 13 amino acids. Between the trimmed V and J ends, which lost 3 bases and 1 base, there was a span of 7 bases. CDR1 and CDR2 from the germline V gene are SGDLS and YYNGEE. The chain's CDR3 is CASSAQTNTEAFF. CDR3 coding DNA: TGTGCCAGCAGCGCACAGACGAACACTGAAGCTTTCTTT.

Written as DNA, the CDR3 is TGTGCCAGCAGCCAAGTTCCAGCGGGCGATGAGCAGTTCTTC. This sequence encodes CASSQVPAGDEQFF. The J gene is TRBJ2-1, the V gene TRBV3-1 (or the pseudogene TRBV3-2), with a weak D call TRBD2 (6 bases). This CDR3 spans 14 amino acids. Per the germline V gene, CDR1 is LGHDT and CDR2 is YNNKEL (reference sequence). The V and J ends lost 1 base and 8 bases respectively, with 12 bases between them.

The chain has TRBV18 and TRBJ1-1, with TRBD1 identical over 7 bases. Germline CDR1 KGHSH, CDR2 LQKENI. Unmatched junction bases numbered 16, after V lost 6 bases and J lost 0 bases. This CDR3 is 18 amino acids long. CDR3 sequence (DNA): TGTGCCAGCTCCGGCGGGTTCTGGACAGGTGAAATGAACACTGAAGCTTTCTTT. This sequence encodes CASSGGFWTGEMNTEAFF.

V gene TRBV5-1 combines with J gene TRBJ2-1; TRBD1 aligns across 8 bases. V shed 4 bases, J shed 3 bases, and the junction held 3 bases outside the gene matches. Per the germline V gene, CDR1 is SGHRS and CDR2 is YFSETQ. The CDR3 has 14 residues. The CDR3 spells CASSGGQVYNEQFF. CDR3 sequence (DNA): TGCGCCAGCAGCGGGGGACAGGTCTACAATGAGCAGTTCTTC.

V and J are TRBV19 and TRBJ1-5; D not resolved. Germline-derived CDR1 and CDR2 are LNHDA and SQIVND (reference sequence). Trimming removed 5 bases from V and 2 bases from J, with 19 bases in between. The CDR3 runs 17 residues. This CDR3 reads CASSSSNAGGGNQPQHF. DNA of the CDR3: TGTGCCAGTAGTTCCTCCAATGCGGGTGGAGGCAATCAGCCCCAGCATTTT.

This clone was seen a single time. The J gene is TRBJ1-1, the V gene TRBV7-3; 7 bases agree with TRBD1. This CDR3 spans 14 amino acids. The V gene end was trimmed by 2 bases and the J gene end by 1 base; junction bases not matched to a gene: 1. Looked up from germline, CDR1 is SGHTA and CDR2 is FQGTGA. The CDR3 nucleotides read TGTGCCAGCAGCTTACAGGGGGGGAACACTGAAGCTTTCTTT. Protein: CASSLQGGNTEAFF.

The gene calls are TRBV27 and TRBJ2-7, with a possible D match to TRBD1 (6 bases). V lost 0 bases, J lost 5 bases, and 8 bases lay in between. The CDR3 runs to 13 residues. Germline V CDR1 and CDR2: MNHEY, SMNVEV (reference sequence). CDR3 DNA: TGTGCCAGCAGTTTATCAACAGGGCACGAGCAGTACTTC. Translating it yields CASSLSTGHEQYF.

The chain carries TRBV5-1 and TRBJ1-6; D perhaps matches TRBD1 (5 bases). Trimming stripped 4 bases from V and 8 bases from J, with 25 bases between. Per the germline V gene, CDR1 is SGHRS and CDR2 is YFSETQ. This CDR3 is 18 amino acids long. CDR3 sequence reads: CASSMSPPTARADSPLHF. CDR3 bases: TGCGCCAGCAGCATGTCTCCCCCTACGGCCAGGGCTGATTCACCCCTCCACTTT.

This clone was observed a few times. CDR3 nucleotide sequence: TGTGCCAGCAGCTTAAGTGGTAGCGGGGAGCTGTTTTTT. Protein sequence: CASSLSGSGELFF. The J gene is TRBJ2-2, the V gene TRBV7-3; D unresolved. Germline V gives CDR1 SGHTA, CDR2 FQGTGA. CDR3 length: 13 amino acids. The ends were cut back, 1 base at V and 7 bases at J, with 7 bases in the middle.

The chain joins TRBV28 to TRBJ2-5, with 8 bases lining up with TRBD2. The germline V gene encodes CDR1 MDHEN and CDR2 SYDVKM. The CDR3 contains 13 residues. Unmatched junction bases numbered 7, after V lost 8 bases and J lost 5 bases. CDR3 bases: TGTGCCAGCCTGCGGGAGGTCCACGAGACCCAGTACTTC. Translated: CASLREVHETQYF.